Shown below are 14 T cell receptor beta chains from a single sample sequenced in a study of blood T cells in healthy people across ages. The authors ran a second PCR of about 6 to 11 cycles using a sample-barcoded 5' primer and a J-beta primer mix. A single record per CDR3 protein comes from TCRdb applying MiXCR to the 5' RACE reads. This sample has hundreds of thousands of distinct CDR3 sequences, with roughly three fifths found just once. Input material: blood. These TCRs come from a man between 35 and 55 years old in good health.

This clonotype was picked up a small number of times. CDR3 amino acids: CASSLNPGREGAKNIQYF. The CDR3 bases are TGTGCCAGCAGTTTAAACCCAGGGAGGGAGGGGGCCAAAAACATTCAGTACTTC. The chain joins TRBV27 to TRBJ2-4, with 7 bases that match TRBD2. The ends lost 2 bases at V and 1 base at J; junction bases unmatched: 11. CDR1 and CDR2 (germline): MNHEY, SMNVEV (reference sequence). The CDR3 spans 18 residues.

V gene TRBV6-1 combines with J gene TRBJ2-6, with unresolved D. Trimming left V 10 bases short and J 2 bases short, with 15 bases between. The CDR3 is 15 amino acids. Germline values: CDR1 MNHNS, CDR2 SASEGT. CDR3 coding DNA: TGTGCCACCCGCGCCAGTGGTACTGGGGCCAACGTCCTGACTTTC. Amino acids: CATRASGTGANVLTF.

This clonotype came up many times. The J gene is TRBJ2-7, the V gene TRBV4-2; TRBD2 might be the D (6 bases). The CDR3 runs 20 residues. Per the germline V gene, CDR1 is LGHNA and CDR2 is YNFKEQ. V was trimmed by 0 bases and J by 6 bases, leaving 30 bases between them. CDR3 sequence reads: CASSQDRFTGLTVRGLEQYF. CDR3 DNA: TGTGCCAGCAGCCAAGATCGGTTCACTGGACTAACGGTGCGCGGGCTCGAGCAGTACTTC.

The chain couples TRBV6-1 to TRBJ2-7; D is perhaps TRBD1 (7 bases). The J call is uncertain, as TRBJ2-5 better fits the DNA end. The germline gives CDR1 MNHNS, CDR2 SASEGT. This CDR3 is 14 amino acids long. CDR3 coding DNA: TGTGCCAGCAGTCAGCAGACAGGGAGGGAGACCCAGTACTTC. Protein: CASSQQTGRETQYF.

The chain uses TRBV20-1 and TRBJ2-5, with TRBD2 identical over 8 bases. The germline CDR1 and CDR2 sequences are DFQATT and SNEGSKA (reference sequence). The length of the CDR3 is 14 residues. V was clipped by 2 bases and J by 11 bases; unmatched bases: 13. As DNA, the CDR3 is TGCAGTGCTAGACTGGCGGGGGGCTACAATGAGCAGTACTTC. It yields the protein CSARLAGGYNEQYF.

CDR3 nucleotide sequence: TGCGCCAGCCGCCGAGACGGAGCCTACGAGCAGTACTTC. Its protein is CASRRDGAYEQYF. The genes are TRBV5-1 and TRBJ2-7; D uncertain. This CDR3 spans 13 amino acids. V lost 7 bases and J 2 bases, leaving 13 bases between the germline ends. CDR1 is SGHRS, CDR2 YFSETQ, per germline.

This chain joins TRBV24-1 and TRBJ2-4; D might be TRBD2 (5 bases). The J call could be wrong; TRBJ2-7 is a better fit for the DNA end. CDR1 is KGHDR and CDR2 is SFDVKD in the germline V gene. There are 15 residues in the CDR3. CDR3 loop: CATSAKLGRIHEQYF. The DNA for the CDR3 is TGTGCCACCAGTGCAAAACTAGGTCGGATTCACGAGCAGTACTTC.

V and J are TRBV6-2 or TRBV6-3 and TRBJ2-4, with TRBD1 identical over 9 bases. Germline values: CDR1 MNHEY, CDR2 SVGEGT. J gave up 9 bases and V 5 bases, and 8 bases lay outside the gene matches. This CDR3 is 14 amino acids long. The CDR3 nucleotides are TGTGCCAGCAGTCGGGGACAGGGATTTTCCATTCAGTACTTC. Its protein is CASSRGQGFSIQYF.

This clonotype was recorded a few times. This chain connects TRBV20-1 to TRBJ1-5; D is ambiguous. CDR1 is DFQATT, CDR2 SNEGSKA, per germline (reference sequence). V was cut by 3 bases and J by 0 bases, with 12 bases left in between. The CDR3 consists of 15 residues. The CDR3 here is CSARVGTYSNQPQHF. CDR3 bases: TGCAGTGCTAGGGTCGGTACGTATAGCAATCAGCCCCAGCATTTT.

The J gene is TRBJ1-5, the V gene TRBV5-1, with D hard to call. Trimming removed 3 bases from V and 5 bases from J, with 15 bases in between. This CDR3 region has 15 residues. Germline V gives CDR1 SGHRS, CDR2 YFSETQ. The CDR3 spells CASSSGLFGDQPQHF. DNA for the CDR3: TGCGCCAGCAGCTCCGGACTCTTTGGCGATCAGCCCCAGCATTTT.

This clonotype has a handful of counts. The chain employs TRBV3-1 and TRBJ1-2, with D unresolved. This CDR3 is 14 amino acids long. The germline V and J ends were trimmed by 1 base and 8 bases, with 14 bases remaining between them. Germline V gene lookup returns CDR1 LGHDT and CDR2 YNNKEL (reference sequence). The CDR3 reads CASSQGTRLGGYTF. CDR3 nucleotide sequence: TGTGCCAGCAGCCAAGGTACAAGACTTGGCGGCTACACCTTC. Full variable domain (rest looked up from reference TRBV3-1 and TRBJ1-2): DTAVSQTPKYLVTQMGNDKSIKCEQNLGHDTMYWYKQDSKKFLKIMFSYNNKELIINETVPNRFSPKSPDKAHLNLHINSLELGDSAVYFCASSQGTRLGGYTFGSGTRLTVV.

This chain links TRBV5-5 with TRBJ2-7; unclear D gene. Germline assignment: CDR1 SGHKS and CDR2 YYEKEE (reference sequence). The V end lost 4 bases, the J end lost 3 bases, and 14 bases lay between the germline ends. The CDR3 has 14 amino acids. The DNA of the CDR3 is TGTGCCAGCAGCCCCGAAATTCCAAACTACGAGCAGTACTTC. The encoded protein is CASSPEIPNYEQYF. Filled out from reference TRBV5-5 and TRBJ2-7, the complete variable domain reads DAGVTQSPTHLIKTRGQQVTLRCSPISGHKSVSWYQQVLGQGPQFIFQYYEKEERGRGNFPDRFSARQFPNYSSELNVNALLLGDSALYLCASSPEIPNYEQYFGPGTRLTVT.

This clonotype was counted a single time. The J gene is TRBJ2-1, the V gene TRBV28; D gene ambiguous. V was cut by 6 bases and J by 1 base, with 16 bases left in between. The CDR3 extends over 16 amino acids. Germline CDR1 is MDHEN and CDR2 is SYDVKM. CDR3 region: CASSSQKADSYNEQFF. The CDR3 DNA reads as TGTGCCAGCAGCTCACAAAAGGCGGATTCCTACAATGAGCAGTTCTTC.

J is TRBJ1-1 and V is TRBV10-3, with no clear D. The CDR3 length is 15 residues. The V gene's germline CDR1 is ENHRY and CDR2 SYGVKD. Trimming took 0 bases from V and 7 from J, leaving 15 bases between them. This chain's CDR3 is CAISESRQEGNEAFF. The CDR3 DNA is TGTGCCATCAGTGAGTCCCGGCAGGAAGGAAATGAAGCTTTCTTT.